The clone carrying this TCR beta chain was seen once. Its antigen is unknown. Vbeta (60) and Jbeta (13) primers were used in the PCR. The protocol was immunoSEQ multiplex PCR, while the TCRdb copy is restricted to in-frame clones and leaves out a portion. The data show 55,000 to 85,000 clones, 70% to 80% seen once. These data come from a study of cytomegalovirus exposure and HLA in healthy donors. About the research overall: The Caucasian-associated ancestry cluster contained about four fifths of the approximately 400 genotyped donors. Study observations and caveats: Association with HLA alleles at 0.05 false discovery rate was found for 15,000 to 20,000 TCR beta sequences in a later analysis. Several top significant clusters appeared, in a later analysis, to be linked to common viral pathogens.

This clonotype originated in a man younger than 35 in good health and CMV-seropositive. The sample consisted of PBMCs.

The CDR3 sequence is CAWSVAPNQPQHF. The DNA for the CDR3 is TGTGCCTGGAGTGTAGCCCCTAATCAGCCCCAGCATTTT. This chain connects TRBV30 to TRBJ1-5; D not resolved. V lost 0 bases, J lost 4 bases, and 7 bases lay in between. Germline lookup yields CDR1 GTSNPN and CDR2 SVGIG (reference sequence). CDR3 length: 13 amino acids.